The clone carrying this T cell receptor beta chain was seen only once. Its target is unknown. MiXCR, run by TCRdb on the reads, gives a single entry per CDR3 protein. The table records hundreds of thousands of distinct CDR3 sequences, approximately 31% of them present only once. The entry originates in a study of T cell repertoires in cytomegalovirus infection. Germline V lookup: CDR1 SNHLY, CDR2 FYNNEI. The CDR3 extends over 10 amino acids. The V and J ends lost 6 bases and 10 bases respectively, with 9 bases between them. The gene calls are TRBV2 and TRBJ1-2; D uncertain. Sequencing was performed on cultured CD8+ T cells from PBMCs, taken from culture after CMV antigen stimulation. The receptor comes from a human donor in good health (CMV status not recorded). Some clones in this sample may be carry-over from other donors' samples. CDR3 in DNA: TGTGCCAGCAGGGGCCGGGTCTACACCTTC. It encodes CASRGRVYTF.